These T cell receptor beta chains were read from a single sample in a study of blood T cell repertoires in COVID-19. Assay: immunoSEQ multiplex PCR; the TCRdb copy retains only in-frame clones and omits some. Seen here are roughly 330,000 clones, 80% to 90% observed once, and the top ten hold 5% to 6%. The sequenced sample was PBMCs or T cells enriched from blood (not recorded which). The receptors shown here come from a man aged 25-45 years who had recovered from COVID-19. Both conserved end residues are part of each CDR3. The listing skips clone size in some rows; elsewhere it reads once, few, many or a size class.

len: 15; v_gene: TRBV25-1; abundance: -; j_gene: TRBJ2-2; CDR3aa: CASSEFRGHTGELFF
len: 13; v_gene: TRBV4-2; abundance: -; j_gene: TRBJ1-2; CDR3aa: CASSQVQDYGYTF
len: 15; v_gene: TRBV7-9; abundance: -; j_gene: TRBJ2-7; CDR3aa: CASSNSGAASYEQYF
len: 15; v_gene: TRBV13; abundance: -; j_gene: TRBJ2-1; CDR3aa: CASSHSGGAYNEQFF
len: 14; v_gene: TRBV2; abundance: -; j_gene: TRBJ2-1; CDR3aa: CASDGTGGYNEQFF
len: 14; v_gene: TRBV13; abundance: -; j_gene: TRBJ2-1; CDR3aa: CASSRTTGYNEQFF
len: 14; v_gene: TRBV18; abundance: -; j_gene: TRBJ1-4; CDR3aa: CASSPPGKYEKLFF
len: 16; v_gene: TRBV14; abundance: -; j_gene: TRBJ2-1; CDR3aa: CASSSLLAGGYNEQFF
len: 12; v_gene: TRBV29-1; abundance: -; j_gene: TRBJ2-5; CDR3aa: CSAGLAVETQYF
len: 14; v_gene: TRBV3-1/TRBV3-2; abundance: -; j_gene: TRBJ1-4; CDR3aa: CASSHRARNEKLFF
len: 15; v_gene: TRBV27; abundance: -; j_gene: TRBJ1-4; CDR3aa: CASREQGAAREKLFF
len: 13; v_gene: TRBV2; abundance: -; j_gene: TRBJ2-1; CDR3aa: CASLSGGLNEQFF
len: 15; v_gene: TRBV6-1; abundance: -; j_gene: TRBJ2-3; CDR3aa: CASSERVSRTDTQYF
len: 13; v_gene: TRBV29-1; abundance: -; j_gene: TRBJ1-4; CDR3aa: CSGQGRTNEKLFF
len: 14; v_gene: TRBV7-9; abundance: once; j_gene: TRBJ1-2; CDR3aa: CASSLGTGSYGYTF
len: 17; v_gene: TRBV28; abundance: -; j_gene: TRBJ1-2; CDR3aa: CASSFPRQDPPRYGYTF
len: 15; v_gene: TRBV14; abundance: once; j_gene: TRBJ2-1; CDR3aa: CASSQKGGPRNEQFF
len: 14; v_gene: TRBV14; abundance: -; j_gene: TRBJ2-2; CDR3aa: CASSQWTATGELFF
len: 15; v_gene: TRBV24-1; abundance: -; j_gene: TRBJ2-3; CDR3aa: CATSDPGQDGDTQYF
len: 15; v_gene: TRBV18; abundance: -; j_gene: TRBJ1-3; CDR3aa: CASSDTTGGGNTIYF
len: 15; v_gene: TRBV6-2/TRBV6-3; abundance: -; j_gene: TRBJ2-7; CDR3aa: CASSLRAGLAREQYF
len: 16; v_gene: TRBV2; abundance: -; j_gene: TRBJ1-1; CDR3aa: CASSEALRVMNTEAFF
len: 16; v_gene: TRBV28; abundance: -; j_gene: TRBJ2-3; CDR3aa: CASGPTSGHSTDTQYF
len: 15; v_gene: TRBV18; abundance: few; j_gene: TRBJ2-1; CDR3aa: CASSPERQGAYEQFF
len: 15; v_gene: TRBV7-8; abundance: -; j_gene: TRBJ1-2; CDR3aa: CASSLDSGGFYGYTF
len: 11; v_gene: TRBV12-3/TRBV12-4; abundance: -; j_gene: TRBJ2-7; CDR3aa: CASSSTGEQYF
len: 16; v_gene: TRBV5-6; abundance: -; j_gene: TRBJ2-1; CDR3aa: CASSFLGAGRRNEQFF
len: 15; v_gene: TRBV28; abundance: -; j_gene: TRBJ1-5; CDR3aa: CASSLPSTVRQPQHF
len: 15; v_gene: TRBV2; abundance: once; j_gene: TRBJ2-7; CDR3aa: CASSEVGTGSYEQYF
len: 13; v_gene: TRBV7-8; abundance: -; j_gene: TRBJ2-3; CDR3aa: CASSRTNQDTQYF
len: 15; v_gene: TRBV5-4; abundance: -; j_gene: TRBJ1-3; CDR3aa: CASSPGQSSGNTIYF
len: 16; v_gene: TRBV27; abundance: -; j_gene: TRBJ1-6; CDR3aa: CASSLRGGAYNSPLHF